This TCR beta chain comes out of a study of blood T cell repertoires in COVID-19. At the level of the study: Samples of COVID-19 (acute and convalescent) were obtained from the United States, Italy and Spain.

V was clipped by 1 base and J by 7 bases; unmatched bases: 6. The CDR3 length is 14 residues. The germline gives CDR1 SGHVS, CDR2 FQNEAQ. Authors' methods: Estimation of nucleated cell counts was performed using reference gene primer amplification. The assay was immunoSEQ multiplex PCR, and TCRdb's table has in-frame clones only and misses some. V and J calls plus clone size are reproduced from that table; the DNA served to infer D and trimming. The sample contains roughly 130,000 clones, 84% of which appear only once. The TCR was taken from a woman aged 55-70 years with acute or convalescent COVID-19. V usage is TRBV7-8 and J usage is TRBJ1-1; 7 positions match TRBD1. The sequenced sample consisted of peripheral blood. The CDR3 region is CASSLDGQVFEAFF. CDR3 DNA sequence: TGTGCCAGCAGCTTAGATGGACAGGTCTTTGAAGCTTTCTTT.